This T cell receptor (beta chain) appears in the sequencing data of a study of cytomegalovirus exposure and HLA in healthy donors. Primers: 60 Vbeta forward and 13 Jbeta reverse. Only in-frame clones appear in the TCRdb table, and some are missing; sequencing was by immunoSEQ multiplex PCR. The table has some 210,000 clones, around 73% seen once; the top ten hold approximately 2.1%. V gave up 0 bases and J gave up 1 base; unmatched junction bases: 9. The CDR3 length is 18 residues. Germline CDR1 reads SGHRS; CDR2 reads YFSETQ. The chain uses TRBV5-1 and TRBJ2-2; TRBD1 agrees at 7 bases. Sequencing input: PBMCs. The TCR comes from a woman aged 30 to 39 in good health and CMV-seropositive. The CDR3 sequence is CASSLAQGGRKNTGELFF. CDR3 nucleotides: TGCGCCAGCAGCTTGGCCCAAGGGGGCCGTAAGAACACCGGGGAGCTGTTTTTT.